This is a list of T cell receptor beta chains from one sample in a study of T cell responses to AZD1222 COVID-19 vaccine. TCRdb keeps only in-frame clones here, not all; method: immunoSEQ multiplex PCR. Seen here are around 260,000 clones, approximately 93% observed once, and the top ten hold around 0.6%. The sequences come from peripheral blood, collected on day 0 of AZD1222 vaccination. The receptors come from an adult in good health. CDR3s include the opening cysteine and the closing phenylalanine or tryptophan. A D gene is named only where the DNA matches it firmly. Expanded clones are given a class, and other clones once, few, many or no size at all.

.	.	TRBV23-1	TRBJ1-5	15	TGCGCCAGCAGTCAATCGCTGGAGGGGTGCTTGCCCCAGCATTTT	CASSQSLEGCLPQHF
.	.	TRBV6-5	TRBJ1-4	14	TGTGCCAGCAGGAACCCGGGCGGCGGTGAAAAACTGTTTTTT	CASRNPGGGEKLFF
.	.	TRBV2	TRBJ1-5	15	TGTGCCAGCAGTGGGGCGACTAATAGCAATCAGCCCCAGCATTTT	CASSGATNSNQPQHF
once	.	TRBV2	TRBJ2-7	13	TGTGCCAGCCTCCGGGACGTAGCCTACGAGCAGTACTTC	CASLRDVAYEQYF
.	.	TRBV18	TRBJ2-1	16	TGTGCCAGCTCACCAGGCCTTTCAATTGTCGCCAATGAGCAGTTCTTC	CASSPGLSIVANEQFF
.	.	TRBV10-3	TRBJ2-2	13	TGTGCCATCTCAGGGGAAAACACCGGGGAGCTGTTTTTT	CAISGENTGELFF
.	TRBD2	TRBV27	TRBJ2-5	15	TGTGCCAGCAGTCCGGGGACTAGCGGGAGAGAGACCCAGTACTTC	CASSPGTSGRETQYF
.	.	TRBV7-9	TRBJ1-2	12	TGTGCCAGCAGCTTACCGCAGGGTGGCTACACCTTC	CASSLPQGGYTF
once	.	TRBV3-1/TRBV3-2	TRBJ2-1	12	TGTGCCAGCAGCCATTCTTCCGGTGAGCAGTTCTTC	CASSHSSGEQFF
.	.	TRBV28	TRBJ2-7	15	TGTGCCAGCAGTTTCGGGACACTACCCTCCTACGAGCAGTACTTC	CASSFGTLPSYEQYF
few	TRBD2	TRBV2	TRBJ2-5	16	TGTGCCAGCAGCGACCTACTAGCGGGGGGGCTGGAGACCCAGTACTTC	CASSDLLAGGLETQYF
.	TRBD1	TRBV2	TRBJ2-5	14	TGTGCCAGCAGTGAAGCGACAGGGTGGGGGACCCAGTACTTC	CASSEATGWGTQYF
.	.	TRBV2	TRBJ1-2	15	TGTGCCAGCAGTGAATTGGGGGGCCAAAGCTATGGCTACACCTTC	CASSELGGQSYGYTF
.	.	TRBV6-4	TRBJ2-3	13	TGTGCCAGCGGAGCGGGTCACACAGATACGCAGTATTTT	CASGAGHTDTQYF
once	.	TRBV7-9	TRBJ2-3	16	TGTGCCAGCAGCTTCCCCCTGAGGGCTAGCACAGATACGCAGTATTTT	CASSFPLRASTDTQYF
.	.	TRBV5-1	TRBJ1-1	14	TGCGCCAGCAGAGAAGGGACACTGGGGACTGAAGCTTTCTTT	CASREGTLGTEAFF
.	.	TRBV5-1	TRBJ1-4	16	TGCGCCAGCAGCTTGGCTCCCCCGGGAACGCATGAAAAACTGTTTTTT	CASSLAPPGTHEKLFF
.	.	TRBV19	TRBJ1-5	12	TGTGCCAGTCGGGGGAGGAATCAGCCCCAGCATTTT	CASRGRNQPQHF
.	.	TRBV2	TRBJ2-2	13	TGTGCCAGCAGTTTAGGGCCCCACCGGGAGCTGTTTTTT	CASSLGPHRELFF
.	TRBD2	TRBV10-2	TRBJ2-5	16	TGCGCCAGCAGTGAGTCGATGGCGGGAGCGGGAGAGACCCAGTACTTC	CASSESMAGAGETQYF
.	.	TRBV3-1/TRBV3-2	TRBJ1-2	15	TGTGCCAGCAGCCAAATCACAGGGACTCACTATGGCTACACCTTC	CASSQITGTHYGYTF
.	TRBD1	TRBV24-1	TRBJ2-7	15	TGTGCCACCAGTGATTCGGGACAGGCCACCTACGAGCAGTACTTC	CATSDSGQATYEQYF
.	.	TRBV7-2	TRBJ2-2	15	TGTGCCAGCAGCTTAGCGATCCCGGGCAGGGGGGAGCTGTTTTTT	CASSLAIPGRGELFF
.	.	TRBV18	TRBJ2-1	12	TGTGCCAGCTCACCGACACTCAATGAGCAGTTCTTC	CASSPTLNEQFF
once	.	TRBV19	TRBJ1-2	14	TGTGCCAGTAGTATTGTAGGACCCTCATATGGCTACACCTTC	CASSIVGPSYGYTF
once	.	TRBV28	TRBJ2-1	13	TGTGCCAGCAGTCTGGACAGCTACAATGAGCAGTTCTTC	CASSLDSYNEQFF
.	TRBD1	TRBV7-9	TRBJ1-1	12	TGTGCCAGCAGCTTACTCCAGGGGGGGGCTTTCTTT	CASSLLQGGAFF
.	TRBD2	TRBV29-1	TRBJ2-2	14	TGCAGCGTTCTGAGCGGGAGGCCAACCGGGGAGCTGTTTTTT	CSVLSGRPTGELFF
.	.	TRBV3-1/TRBV3-2	TRBJ2-2	17	TGTGCCAGCAGCCCCCAGACCAAGCTGCCACCGGCCGGGGAGCTGTTTTTT	CASSPQTKLPPAGELFF
.	.	TRBV28	TRBJ1-4	12	TGTGCCAGCAGCAGTACTAATGAAAAACTGTTTTTT	CASSSTNEKLFF
.	TRBD1	TRBV6-4	TRBJ2-2	12	TGTGCCAGGGACAGGGGAGCCGGGGAGCTGTTTTTT	CARDRGAGELFF
.	.	TRBV11-1	TRBJ2-3	16	TGTGCCAGCAGCAAACCGCGGGGGCCAGCCCCAGATACGCAGTATTTT	CASSKPRGPAPDTQYF
.	.	TRBV21-1	TRBJ1-2	15	TGTGCCAGCAGGGGGACAGACCTACCTAACTATGGCTACACCTTC	CASRGTDLPNYGYTF
.	.	TRBV5-5	TRBJ2-7	12	TGTGCCAGCAGCTTGACTGCCTACGAGCAGTACTTC	CASSLTAYEQYF
once	.	TRBV18	TRBJ1-4	15	TGTGCCAGCTCACCCCGGCCCGCAACTAATGAAAAACTGTTTTTT	CASSPRPATNEKLFF
.	.	TRBV10-3	TRBJ2-2	15	TGTGCCATCAGTGAGTCGACTCCCCGGGCCGGGGAGCTGTTTTTT	CAISESTPRAGELFF
.	.	TRBV27	TRBJ1-6	14	TGTGCCAGCGCTGAGGCTGGGGGCCTGTACACCCTCCACTTT	CASAEAGGLYTLHF
.	TRBD1	TRBV5-1	TRBJ2-7	16	TGCGCCAGCAGCTTAGGTCCGGGACAGAGCTCCTACGAGCAGTACTTC	CASSLGPGQSSYEQYF
.	.	TRBV4-2	TRBJ1-6	12	TGTGCCAGCAGCCAAGCCAATTCACCCCTCCACTTT	CASSQANSPLHF
.	.	TRBV2	TRBJ1-6	11	TGTGCCAGCAGTGATGGCCCCACCCTCCACTTT	CASSDGPTLHF